The source of this T cell receptor beta chain is a study of blood T cell repertoires in COVID-19. As handled by the study authors: The assay estimated nucleated cells by amplifying reference gene primers. Profiled with immunoSEQ multiplex PCR; TCRdb holds only in-frame clones, not every one. The V and J calls and clone size come from that table; D and trimming were worked out from the DNA. The sample records roughly 290,000 clones, 90% being singletons. This clone showed up just once. Each participant's cohort was designated according to participant-reported clinical history. CDR3 size: 15 residues. Per the germline V gene, CDR1 is SGHAT and CDR2 is FQNNGV. With V trimmed by 5 bases and J by 4 bases, 6 bases remained unmatched.

The chain employs TRBV11-2 and TRBJ2-2, with 8 bases aligning to TRBD1. Sequenced sample: PBMCs or T cells enriched from blood (not recorded which). The TCR comes from a woman younger than 30 with acute COVID-19. As DNA, the CDR3 is TGTGCCAGCAGCGCTTGGACAGGGTCCACCGGGGAGCTGTTTTTT. It encodes CASSAWTGSTGELFF.